A single sample is the source of the 25 T cell receptor beta chains below, sequenced in a study of Graves' ophthalmopathy and Graves' hyperthyroidism. RNA transcripts provided the template for amplifying TCR beta CDR3 regions. Amplification began with first-round RT-PCR using HTBI primers, then second-round multiplex PCR was performed. TCRdb passed the multiplex PCR reads through MiXCR, listing each CDR3 protein once. Altogether approximately 480,000 distinct CDR3 sequences are present, approximately 15% being singletons, with the ten largest covering about 9.4%. Sequenced input: blood. These receptors came from a woman between 25 and 40 years old with Graves' ophthalmopathy.

This clonotype was recorded at least ten times. The CDR3 sequence is CASITDGNTIYF. The CDR3, as DNA: TGTGCCAGCATTACAGATGGAAACACCATATATTTT. This chain joins TRBV6-2 or TRBV6-3 and TRBJ1-3, with D unclear. The V end lost 7 bases, the J end lost 3 bases, and 7 bases lay between the germline ends. The CDR3 consists of 12 residues. Germline V lookup: CDR1 MNHEY, CDR2 SVGEGT.

This clonotype came up many times. V gene TRBV20-1 combines with J gene TRBJ1-1, with D uncertain. Trimming pared 6 bases from V and 5 bases from J, leaving 10 bases between. Looked up from germline, CDR1 is DFQATT and CDR2 is SNEGSKA (reference sequence). This CDR3 is built from 11 residues. The CDR3 bases are TGCAGTGCAAGTGAGGGAACTGAAGCTTTCTTT. Its protein is CSASEGTEAFF.

This clonotype was seen a few times. CDR3 sequence (DNA): TGTGCCAGCAGTTTCCCGGGACTAGCGGGGGGGTCCCCCTACGAGCAGTACTTC. Translating it yields CASSFPGLAGGSPYEQYF. This chain connects TRBV6-2 or TRBV6-3 to TRBJ2-7; 16 nucleotides match TRBD2. CDR1 is MNHEY, CDR2 SVGEGT, per germline. This CDR3 spans 18 amino acids. V lost 4 bases, J lost 2 bases, and 8 bases stayed unmatched.

At least ten counts were recorded for this clonotype. V is TRBV2 and J is TRBJ2-5, with a tentative D call TRBD2 (5 bases). V was cut by 4 bases and J by 0 bases, with 6 bases left in between. CDR1 and CDR2 (germline): SNHLY, FYNNEI. This CDR3 region has 13 residues. CDR3 in amino acids: CASSVDYQETQYF. CDR3 nucleotides: TGTGCCAGCAGTGTGGACTACCAAGAGACCCAGTACTTC.

Ten or more counts support this clonotype. This chain uses TRBV6-5 with TRBJ2-7; TRBD2 matches 9 bases. CDR1 is MNHEY and CDR2 is SVGAGI in the germline V gene. The CDR3 loop spans 11 amino acids. The V segment lost 7 bases and the J segment 11 bases; nucleotides outside the gene matches: 6. This CDR3 is CASISGRAEYF. The CDR3 DNA reads TGTGCCAGCATTAGCGGGAGAGCCGAGTACTTC.

This clonotype was recorded at least ten times. V usage is TRBV19 and J usage is TRBJ1-2; D possibly corresponds to TRBD1 (5 bases). The CDR3 is made up of 12 amino acids. Germline V lookup: CDR1 LNHDA, CDR2 SQIVND (reference sequence). Trimming left V 9 bases short and J 7 bases short, with 15 bases between. The CDR3, as DNA: TGTGCCAGCTTAGGGGAGGTTGGTGGCTACACCTTC. Its translation: CASLGEVGGYTF.

In this sample, this clonotype turned up many times. The chain has TRBV6-2 or TRBV6-3 and TRBJ2-2; possibly TRBD1 or TRBD2 for D (5 bases each). Between the trimmed V and J ends, which lost 0 bases and 6 bases, there was a span of 20 bases. This CDR3 is 18 amino acids long. CDR1 and CDR2 (germline): MNHEY, SVGEGT. The DNA of the CDR3 is TGTGCCAGCAGTTACTCGAGGCGCAGGGACGACACGCCCGGGGAGCTGTTTTTT. It encodes CASSYSRRRDDTPGELFF.

This clonotype turned up a few times. V gene TRBV28 combines with J gene TRBJ2-5, with D possibly TRBD2 on 6 matching bases. V gave up 8 bases and J gave up 1 base, with 11 bases separating them. This CDR3 has 13 amino acids. Looked up from germline, CDR1 is MDHEN and CDR2 is SYDVKM. The CDR3 sequence is CASDAGGQETQYF. The CDR3, as DNA: TGTGCCAGCGATGCCGGGGGCCAAGAGACCCAGTACTTC.

This clonotype was counted ten times or more. Possible read error: a much larger clone is one base away. The chain employs TRBV6-1 and TRBJ1-2; a weak D match, TRBD1 (5 bases). V was pared by 11 bases and J by 1 base, with 11 bases between. Germline loops: CDR1 MNHNS, CDR2 SASEGT. The CDR3 has 12 amino acids. CDR3 loop: CALGLGNYGYTF. For the CDR3, the DNA is TGTGCCTTGGGACTCGGTAACTATGGCTACACCTTC.

In this sample, this clonotype turned up many times. The chain has TRBV28 and TRBJ1-5; 7 bases agree with TRBD1. The CDR3 extends over 14 amino acids. Germline V CDR1 and CDR2: MDHEN, SYDVKM. J lost 5 bases, V lost 7 bases, and 8 bases had no gene match. The CDR3 here is CASNHRGEDQPQHF. CDR3 sequence (DNA): TGTGCCAGCAACCACAGGGGTGAAGATCAGCCCCAGCATTTT.

This clonotype appeared many times. The chain is built from TRBV28 and TRBJ1-2; D is uncertain. Germline CDR1 and CDR2: MDHEN and SYDVKM. Trimming removed 6 bases at V and 5 bases at J, with 19 bases between. The CDR3 extends over 15 amino acids. The CDR3 sequence: CASRASGFGSYGYTF. CDR3 DNA sequence: TGTGCCAGCAGGGCGTCGGGCTTTGGTTCTTATGGCTACACCTTC.

V gene TRBV5-8 combines with J gene TRBJ1-2; tentatively, D is TRBD1 (5 bases). The CDR3 is 14 amino acids. Germline V gene data show CDR1 as SGHTS and CDR2 as YDEGEE. V was cut by 4 bases and J by 6 bases, with 16 bases left in between. The CDR3 bases are TGTGCCAGCAGCCGTCAGTCCCAGGGTGATGGCTACACCTTC. Amino acid sequence: CASSRQSQGDGYTF.

This clonotype was seen at least ten times. The chain carries TRBV5-5 and TRBJ2-5, with TRBD1 matching over 8 bases. Germline V CDR1 and CDR2: SGHKS, YYEKEE (reference sequence). This CDR3 contains 16 residues. V dropped 3 bases and J dropped 5; count of bases not matched to a gene: 12. DNA of the CDR3: TGTGCCAGCAGCTACAACAGGGGGTTATTCGGTGAGACCCAGTACTTC. This encodes CASSYNRGLFGETQYF.

This clonotype was counted at least ten times. V is TRBV11-2 and J is TRBJ2-2, with D perhaps matching TRBD1 (5 bases). V lost 1 base, J lost 0 bases, and 9 bases lay in between. CDR3 size: 16 residues. Germline V lookup: CDR1 SGHAT, CDR2 FQNNGV. CDR3 in amino acids: CASSLVWTPNTGELFF. CDR3 nucleotide sequence: TGTGCCAGCAGCTTAGTTTGGACACCGAACACCGGGGAGCTGTTTTTT.

At least ten counts were recorded for this clonotype. The chain has TRBV28 and TRBJ1-5; D is unclear. Trimming pared 3 bases from V and 1 base from J, leaving 10 bases between. CDR1 is MDHEN and CDR2 is SYDVKM in the germline V gene. This CDR3 is built from 15 residues. The CDR3 here is CASSFLGYSNQPQHF. In DNA, the CDR3 is TGTGCCAGCAGTTTTCTGGGGTACAGCAATCAGCCCCAGCATTTT.

This clonotype was counted at least ten times. This sequence may be a read error, since a much larger clone differs from it by one base. As the CDR3 is not closed by the conserved phenylalanine or tryptophan, this likely results from a read error. This chain uses TRBV12-3 or TRBV12-4 with TRBJ1-2; D is perhaps TRBD1 (5 bases). V was clipped by 5 bases and J by 4 bases, with 11 bases between them. The CDR3 is made up of 13 amino acids. In DNA form, the CDR3 reads TGTGCCAGCAGTCGACAGAGGGGCTATGGCTACACCCTC. It translates to CASSRQRGYGYTL.

This clonotype was picked up many times. The DNA of the CDR3 is TGTGCCAGCAGCTCGAGGCATACTGAAGCTTTCTTT. Its translation is CASSSRHTEAFF. This chain uses TRBV7-9 with TRBJ1-1; D not certain. Deletions cut 4 bases from V and 5 bases from J, with 8 bases between. The CDR3 is made up of 12 amino acids. CDR1 and CDR2 (germline): SEHNR, FQNEAQ (reference sequence).

This clonotype was seen many times. The chain is built from TRBV19 and TRBJ1-5, with D perhaps matching TRBD1 (5 bases). Germline CDR1 is LNHDA and CDR2 is SQIVND (reference sequence). V was shortened by 8 bases and J by 1 base, with 12 bases between the two germline ends. This CDR3 spans 14 amino acids. The CDR3 loop reads CASQLDSSNQPQHF. Written as DNA, the CDR3 is TGTGCCAGTCAACTTGACAGCAGCAATCAGCCCCAGCATTTT.

This clonotype has at least ten counts. This chain connects TRBV12-3 or TRBV12-4 to TRBJ1-5; D is perhaps TRBD1 (5 bases). The CDR3 is 15 residues long. With 5 bases removed from V and 0 bases from J, the gap between germline ends came to 11 bases. CDR3 amino acids: CASSLVGGSNQPQHF. Written as DNA, the CDR3 is TGTGCCAGCAGTCTAGTCGGGGGTAGCAATCAGCCCCAGCATTTT.

The sample holds many counts of this clonotype. The chain combines TRBV25-1 with TRBJ2-5; possibly TRBD1 for D (6 bases). The V end lost 4 bases, the J end lost 5 bases, and 14 bases lay between the germline ends. The CDR3 is 14 residues long. Germline V gene data show CDR1 as MGHDK and CDR2 as SYGVNS. The CDR3 is CASSGDRLGETQYF. CDR3 nucleotides: TGTGCCAGCAGTGGAGACAGGCTAGGGGAGACCCAGTACTTC. Drawing the rest from reference TRBV25-1 and TRBJ2-5, the complete variable domain is EADIYQTPRYLVIGTGKKITLECSQTMGHDKMYWYQQDPGMELHLIHYSYGVNSTEKGDLSSESTVSRIRTEHFPLTLESARPSHTSQYLCASSGDRLGETQYFGPGTRLLVL.

In its sample, this clonotype was seen many times. This chain connects TRBV12-3 or TRBV12-4 to TRBJ2-7; no clear D gene. Between the trimmed V and J ends, which lost 3 bases and 6 bases, there was a span of 6 bases. The CDR3 length is 11 residues. CDR3 protein: CASSFSSEQYF. The CDR3 bases are TGTGCCAGCAGTTTTAGTTCCGAGCAGTACTTC.

This clonotype was detected ten times or more. V and J are TRBV6-1 and TRBJ2-2; D call uncertain. In germline, CDR1 is MNHNS, CDR2 SASEGT. The germline V and J ends were trimmed by 6 bases and 1 base, with 9 bases remaining between them. The CDR3 has 14 residues. The CDR3 DNA reads TGTGCCAGCAGGGATACCTGGAACACCGGGGAGCTGTTTTTT. Its translation: CASRDTWNTGELFF.

This clonotype was counted ten times or more. This chain uses TRBV19 with TRBJ2-5; 10 nucleotides line up with TRBD2. Germline-derived CDR1 and CDR2 are LNHDA and SQIVND (reference sequence). This CDR3 is built from 15 residues. After removal of 3 bases from V and 5 bases from J, the junction contained 6 bases not matched to a gene. The chain's CDR3 is CASSITSGTLETQYF. The CDR3 DNA is TGTGCCAGTAGTATCACTAGCGGGACATTGGAGACCCAGTACTTC.

This chain uses TRBV5-5 with TRBJ2-7; D possibly corresponds to TRBD1 (5 bases). Germline CDR1 is SGHKS and CDR2 is YYEKEE (reference sequence). The V end was cut by 0 bases, the J end by 2 bases, with 12 bases between. The CDR3 is 15 amino acids. The CDR3 spells CASSLGGATTYEQYF. The CDR3 DNA is TGTGCCAGCAGCTTGGGTGGGGCCACGACCTACGAGCAGTACTTC.

In this sample, this clonotype turned up many times. V is TRBV15 and J is TRBJ2-5, with D perhaps matching TRBD2 (5 bases). The CDR3 runs to 13 residues. The germline V and J ends were trimmed by 1 base and 5 bases, with 8 bases remaining between them. Germline V gives CDR1 LNHNV, CDR2 YYDKDF (reference sequence). The CDR3 region is CATSRGGLETQYF. CDR3 DNA sequence: TGTGCCACCAGCAGAGGCGGGTTGGAGACCCAGTACTTC.